The sequence of this T cell receptor (beta chain) was determined in a study of cytomegalovirus exposure and HLA in healthy donors. It was with 60 Vbeta and 13 Jbeta primers that the PCR ran. The table came from immunoSEQ multiplex PCR; TCRdb's copy has only in-frame clones and leaves some out. The sample consists of about 160,000 clones, 65% to 85% of them appearing once. The CDR3 is 11 amino acids. Per germline, CDR1 SGHTA and CDR2 FQGNSA. V lost 4 bases and J lost 7, with 8 bases in between. The J gene is TRBJ2-7, the V gene TRBV7-2; D gene ambiguous. What was sequenced was PBMCs. This clonotype was sampled from a man between 60 and 75 years old in good health and CMV-seronegative. DNA of the CDR3: TGTGCCAGCAGCTCTCAGTTTGAGCAGTACTTC. Residues: CASSSQFEQYF.